This is a list of T cell receptor beta chains from one sample in a study of cytomegalovirus exposure and HLA in healthy donors. Method: immunoSEQ multiplex PCR; TCRdb's copy keeps in-frame clones and lacks some. Of 160,000 or so clones in the sample, over 80% are singletons; the top ten hold less than 2%. Sequencing used PBMCs. These TCRs come from a woman younger than 35 in good health and CMV-seronegative. The CDR3 runs from the conserved cysteine through the conserved F or W. The D gene is left open where the match is weak. Expanded clones are given a class, and other clones once, few, many or no size at all.

V,D,size,J,DNA,CDR3
TRBV2,-,-,TRBJ1-4,TGTGCCAGCAAGAACAGTCTGTCAACTAATGAAAAACTGTTTTTT,CASKNSLSTNEKLFF
TRBV10-3,TRBD1,-,TRBJ1-2,TGTGCCATCAGCCGAGGACAGGGGGCGGACGGCTACACCTTC,CAISRGQGADGYTF
TRBV6-5,-,-,TRBJ1-1,TGTGCCAGCAGTTACACCCTCCAAGGGGCTGAAGCTTTCTTT,CASSYTLQGAEAFF
TRBV27,-,-,TRBJ2-5,TGTGCCAGCAGTTCTCTAATTTGGGGGGGCGGTAAGACCCAGTACTTC,CASSSLIWGGGKTQYF
TRBV28,-,-,TRBJ1-1,TGTGCCACCACACTGAACACTGAAGCTTTCTTT,CATTLNTEAFF
TRBV5-6,-,-,TRBJ2-2,TGTGCCAGCAGCCAGAACACCGGGGAGCTGTTTTTT,CASSQNTGELFF
TRBV13,TRBD1,-,TRBJ2-7,TGTGCCAGCAGCCAGGGACAGGGGGTTACCTACGAGCAGTACTTC,CASSQGQGVTYEQYF
TRBV6-1,-,-,TRBJ2-7,TGTGCCAGCAGTGAAGCGCAGAATCGGGGAGCCTACGAGCAGTACTTC,CASSEAQNRGAYEQYF
TRBV2,TRBD1,-,TRBJ1-1,TGTGCCAGGGGGACAGGCGAGGTGGTACCGGCTGAAGCTTTCTTT,CARGTGEVVPAEAFF
TRBV5-1,TRBD1,few,TRBJ1-2,TGCGCCAGCAGCCCGGAGGGGGCGAACTATGGCTACACCTTC,CASSPEGANYGYTF
TRBV25-1,TRBD1,-,TRBJ1-5,TGTGCCAGCAGGGAGACAGGGGTCAATCAGCCCCAGCATTTT,CASRETGVNQPQHF
TRBV28,-,-,TRBJ1-1,TGTGCCAGCAGTTTGCCTGCCGCAGGGAAAACTGAAGCTTTCTTT,CASSLPAAGKTEAFF
TRBV27,TRBD2,-,TRBJ2-5,TGTGCCAGCACCAGGACTAGCGGGGGGGCGGGGGAGACCCAGTACTTC,CASTRTSGGAGETQYF
TRBV11-2,TRBD1,-,TRBJ1-1,TGTGCCAGCAGCCCCAGACAGGGTAGGACTGAAGCTTTCTTT,CASSPRQGRTEAFF
TRBV7-2,TRBD1,-,TRBJ1-5,TGTGCCAGCAGCTTAGGGACAGGGCTATATAGCAATCAGCCCCAGCATTTT,CASSLGTGLYSNQPQHF
TRBV5-1,TRBD1,-,TRBJ1-2,TGCGCCAGCAGCCCAAGGACAGGGGCCGATGGCTACACCTTC,CASSPRTGADGYTF
TRBV7-2,-,-,TRBJ2-7,TGTGCCAGCAGCTTACCAGGGAGGAAAGAGCAGTACTTC,CASSLPGRKEQYF
TRBV15,-,-,TRBJ2-3,TGTGCCACCAGCCTGCGGACTCCCGGCCTCGATACGCAGTATTTT,CATSLRTPGLDTQYF
TRBV14,-,-,TRBJ1-1,TGTGCCAGCAGTCTCAACACTGAAGCTTTCTTT,CASSLNTEAFF
TRBV25-1,TRBD1,-,TRBJ2-5,TGTGCCAGCAGTGAGGGACAGGGGGCCATGGCCCAGTACTTC,CASSEGQGAMAQYF
TRBV5-6,TRBD2,-,TRBJ2-1,TGTGCCAGCAGCCCCGAGTCAAGCGGGGGGGAGCAGTTCTTC,CASSPESSGGEQFF
TRBV18,-,-,TRBJ2-2,TGTGCCAGCTCACCTCAAGGGGCCGGGGAGCTGTTTTTT,CASSPQGAGELFF
TRBV28,TRBD1,-,TRBJ1-5,TGTGCCTCTCGGAGGGGACAGTATAGCAATCAGCCCCAGCATTTT,CASRRGQYSNQPQHF
TRBV18,TRBD1,-,TRBJ1-1,TGTGCCAGCTCTTACGACAGGGCGAACACTGAAGCTTTCTTT,CASSYDRANTEAFF
TRBV13,-,-,TRBJ2-4,TGTGCCAGCAGCTTAGGGCACAGGGATAGGGCATGGGTGTACTTC,CASSLGHRDRAWVYF
TRBV28,-,-,TRBJ1-2,TGTGCCAGCAGTTTAGCACCCCGAGAGGGCTACACCTTC,CASSLAPREGYTF
TRBV27,-,-,TRBJ1-1,TGTGCCAGCAGTTTGTTCGGGGAGGGCAGAAGGAACACTGAAGCTTTCTTT,CASSLFGEGRRNTEAFF
TRBV29-1,-,-,TRBJ2-1,TGCAGCGTTGGGAGCGGCAATGAGCAGTTCTTC,CSVGSGNEQFF
TRBV6-5,-,-,TRBJ1-4,TGTGCCAGCAGTTACTCGGGCAGGGAAAATGAAAAACTGTTTTTT,CASSYSGRENEKLFF
TRBV7-2,TRBD1,-,TRBJ1-5,TGTGCCAGCAGCACCCCGGGGGGGACAGATTTTTATAGCAATCAGCCCCAGCATTTT,CASSTPGGTDFYSNQPQHF
TRBV5-1,TRBD1,-,TRBJ1-5,TGCGCCAGCAGCTTGGGAGACAGGGGGTTGGATCAGCCCCAGCATTTT,CASSLGDRGLDQPQHF
TRBV5-1,TRBD2,-,TRBJ2-5,TGCGCCAGCAGCTCCGCGGGGGGCAGGGGAGAGACCCAGTACTTC,CASSSAGGRGETQYF
TRBV5-1,-,-,TRBJ2-2,TGCGCCAGCAGCTTGTTGTTAGCAGAGAACACCGGGGAGCTGTTTTTT,CASSLLLAENTGELFF
TRBV21-1,-,-,TRBJ1-4,TGTGCCAGCAGACAACTTTGTGCAGGCCAGAACCCAACTAATGAAAAACTGTTTTTT,CASRQLCAGQNPTNEKLFF
TRBV7-9,TRBD2,-,TRBJ2-1,TGTGCCAGCAGCCCGGGACTAGGGTTGACTGATGAGCAGTTCTTC,CASSPGLGLTDEQFF
TRBV27,-,-,TRBJ1-5,TGTGCCAGCCAGGGACACGGTGACAATCGGCCCCAGCATTTT,CASQGHGDNRPQHF
TRBV28,TRBD2,-,TRBJ2-1,TGTGCCAGCAGGACTAGCGGGGAATACAATGAGCAGTTCTTC,CASRTSGEYNEQFF
TRBV6-6,-,-,TRBJ2-2,TGTGCCAGCAGTTACAACTACGGGGAGCTGTTTTTT,CASSYNYGELFF
TRBV11-2,-,-,TRBJ2-3,TGTGCCAGCAGCTCGGGCAGGACTACCCAGCGGGATACGCAGTATTTT,CASSSGRTTQRDTQYF
TRBV2,TRBD2,-,TRBJ2-1,TGTGCCAGCAGAAAACGGGGGGATGACCAGAGCTCCTACAATGAGCAGTTCTTC,CASRKRGDDQSSYNEQFF
TRBV30,TRBD2,-,TRBJ2-3,TGTGCCTGGAGCGGCGGGGGGGCTGGCCCAGATACGCAGTATTTT,CAWSGGGAGPDTQYF
TRBV5-8,TRBD1,-,TRBJ2-7,TGTGCCAGCAGCTTGAGGGACAGGTACGAGCAGTACTTC,CASSLRDRYEQYF
TRBV28,-,-,TRBJ1-2,TGTGCCAGCAGTTCCCTGGGGAGTGGCTATGGCTACACCTTC,CASSSLGSGYGYTF
TRBV4-1,-,-,TRBJ1-1,TGCGCCAGCAGCCAAGAAGAAGGGGGGGGGACTGAAGCTTTCTTT,CASSQEEGGGTEAFF
TRBV18,TRBD1,once,TRBJ1-5,TGTGCCAGCTCCCAACTCCCCGGACAGGGGGCGGATCAGCCCCAGCATTTT,CASSQLPGQGADQPQHF
TRBV28,-,-,TRBJ2-1,TGTGCCAGCAGCCGCAAGGGGGGGAGGCCCTACAATGAGCAGTTCTTC,CASSRKGGRPYNEQFF
TRBV30,-,few,TRBJ2-1,TGTGCCTGGAGTAAGGGGGACCACTTGGACGAGCAGTTCTTC,CAWSKGDHLDEQFF
TRBV18,TRBD1,-,TRBJ1-2,TGTGCCAGCTCACCTAGGCACAATTTGGGACAGGGCCGGAATGGCTACACCTTC,CASSPRHNLGQGRNGYTF
TRBV5-1,TRBD2,once,TRBJ2-7,TGCGCCAGCAGCTTGGCGGGGGGCTCCTACGAGCAGTACTTC,CASSLAGGSYEQYF
TRBV28,TRBD1,-,TRBJ1-2,TGTGCCAGCAGGACCTCGACAGGGGGCAGGATAGGCTACACCTTC,CASRTSTGGRIGYTF
TRBV14,-,few,TRBJ1-1,TGTGCCAGCAGCCAAGTGACATCGGCAAACACTGAAGCTTTCTTT,CASSQVTSANTEAFF
TRBV21-1,-,few,TRBJ2-3,TGTGCCAGCAAGACGACTAGCGGGGTAACAGATACGCAGTATTTT,CASKTTSGVTDTQYF
TRBV15,-,-,TRBJ2-7,TGTGCCACCGGTCCGGATCCGGGGGACGAGCAGTACTTC,CATGPDPGDEQYF
TRBV6-1,-,-,TRBJ1-5,TGTGCCAGCAGTGATGCGATCAATCAGCCCCAGCATTTT,CASSDAINQPQHF
TRBV30,TRBD1,-,TRBJ1-2,TGTGCCTGGAGTCAATCCCCCAGGGGGGGCTACACCTTC,CAWSQSPRGGYTF
TRBV15,TRBD1,-,TRBJ1-1,TGTGCCACCAGCACCGACAGGGGAAGACCTGAAGCTTTCTTT,CATSTDRGRPEAFF
TRBV6-4,TRBD1,medium-sized,TRBJ2-2,TGTGCCAGCAGTCCTACGACAGGGGGCGGCGGGGAGCTGTTTTTT,CASSPTTGGGGELFF
TRBV30,TRBD1,once,TRBJ1-2,TGTGCCTGGAGTCTAGACAGGGGGTATGGCTACACCTTC,CAWSLDRGYGYTF
TRBV30,TRBD1,-,TRBJ1-5,TGTGCCTGGAGTGAAGGGACAGCAGTAAATCAGCCCCAGCATTTT,CAWSEGTAVNQPQHF